The source of this TCR beta chain is a study of shared clonotypes between healthy human individuals. Study background: For every donor, three CD4 naive, three CD4 memory, two CD8 naive and one CD8 memory plates were used.

Study conclusions and caveats: Naive CD4 clonotypes overlapped across a few donors at roughly 4.5%. A generally larger estimated richness was seen in naive subsets than in memory subsets.

Profiling relied on immunoSEQ multiplex PCR, and the TCRdb table lists in-frame clones only, not all of them. The repertoire consists of 190,000 or so clones, with around 93% occurring once and the leading ten covering about 0.07%. This CDR3 is built from 14 residues. A word on this clone: Its matching antigen is unknown.

The V call is TRBV21-1, the J call TRBJ1-3. TRBV21-1 is an annotated pseudogene. Sample: naive CD4+ T cells sorted from blood. Subset reported: CD45RA+ positively selected. The origin of this receptor is a woman under 40 in good health. The CDR3: CASSKSYPGNIIYF. The CDR3 nucleotides read TGTGCCAGCAGCAAGTCGTACCCTGGAAACATCATATATTTT.